The text below deals with one T cell receptor (beta chain). The antigen is unknown. The data belong to a study of OX40 agonist ivuxolimab in advanced cancers. Overall study context: Those treated in dose escalation had hepatocellular carcinoma, melanoma, renal cell cancer or head and neck cancer.

With autoimmune disease history or systemic immunosuppression, patients were excluded. Whole-study results and caveats: Also showing low normalized T-cell clonal expansion were some of the nonresponders. Expanded clones were, on average, more numerous among CD8+ T cells than CD4+.

Sequencing was performed with immunoSEQ multiplex PCR; in TCRdb, only in-frame clones are kept and a portion is missing. Counted here are 87,000 or so clones, approximately 87% occurring once; the ten biggest clones make up around 1.6%. This CDR3 region has 13 residues. The germline CDR1 and CDR2 sequences are SGHAT and FQNNGV. V lost 6 bases, J lost 1 base, and 9 bases lay in between. The V call is TRBV11-2, the J call TRBJ1-1; D is perhaps TRBD1 (5 bases). The sequence derives from an adult with an advanced solid tumor such as melanoma, head and neck, liver or kidney cancer. The sequencing here drew on CD4+ or CD8+ T cells sorted from blood, taken in a trial of the OX40 agonist ivuxolimab. The CDR3 DNA reads as TGTGCCAGCAGTTGGGGCAGGAACACTGAAGCTTTCTTT. Amino acid sequence: CASSWGRNTEAFF.